One sample yielded the 10 T cell receptor beta chains listed below, sequenced in a study of T cells in Graves' hyperthyroidism and ophthalmopathy. The investigators amplified TCR beta CDR3 regions from RNA transcripts. The TCR CDR3 was amplified in a first-round RT-PCR using the HTBI primer set. MiXCR, applied by TCRdb to the multiplex PCR reads, yields one record per CDR3 protein. The sample lists some 420,000 distinct CDR3 sequences, roughly 13% occurring once. Sequenced material: blood. The source is a woman aged 18-35 years with Graves' hyperthyroidism.

This clonotype showed up just once. The gene calls are TRBV5-6 and TRBJ2-7; 7 positions match TRBD1. In germline, CDR1 is SGHDT, CDR2 YYEEEE. V gave up 7 bases and J gave up 2 bases; unmatched junction bases: 6. The CDR3 has 13 amino acids. The CDR3 coding sequence is TGTGCCAGCGCCGCAGACAGGGCCTACGAGCAGTACTTC. This gives the protein CASAADRAYEQYF.

The rearrangement links TRBV30 to TRBJ2-1, with 7 bases matching TRBD1. With 5 bases clipped from V and 10 bases from J, the junction kept 5 bases outside the gene matches. The CDR3 runs to 11 residues. Germline CDR1 GTSNPN, CDR2 SVGIG (reference sequence). CDR3 protein: CAWSIQGEQFF. Written as DNA, the CDR3 is TGTGCCTGGTCGATACAGGGGGAGCAGTTCTTC.

This clonotype was found many times. The chain recombines TRBV28 with TRBJ2-6, with 7 bases that match TRBD1. V lost 3 bases, J lost 2 bases, and 4 bases stayed unmatched. The V gene's germline CDR1 is MDHEN and CDR2 SYDVKM. This CDR3 contains 16 residues. The CDR3 is CASSLLGGTGANVLTF. Written as DNA, the CDR3 is TGTGCCAGCAGTTTGTTAGGGGGCACTGGGGCCAACGTCCTGACTTTC.

The V and J genes are TRBV19 and TRBJ1-5; maybe TRBD1 (5 bases). From germline, CDR1 is LNHDA and CDR2 SQIVND (reference sequence). The CDR3 totals 15 residues. Trimming cost V 2 bases and J 7 bases, with 15 bases left between them. For the CDR3, the DNA is TGTGCCAGTAGTATATCGAGTCGAGGGGTGCAGCCCCAGCATTTT. This codes for CASSISSRGVQPQHF.

Comment on this clonotype: This may come from a read error, since a much larger clone is one base off. This chain uses TRBV3-1 with TRBJ1-4, with D unresolved. The CDR3 length is 13 residues. From germline, CDR1 is LGHDT and CDR2 YNNKEL (reference sequence). The CDR3 region is CASGQAEGEKLFF. For the CDR3, the DNA is TGTGCCAGCGGCCAAGCAGAGGGAGAAAAACTGTTTTTT.

The chain is built from TRBV9 and TRBJ1-1, with D perhaps matching TRBD1 (5 bases). The CDR3 contains 16 residues. V was pared by 0 bases and J by 2 bases, with 14 bases between. Germline CDR1 and CDR2: SGDLS and YYNGEE. The CDR3 DNA follows: TGTGCCAGCAGCGTAGGAAAACTAACAGGTAACACTGAAGCTTTCTTT. Its translation: CASSVGKLTGNTEAFF.

The sample holds many counts of this clonotype. The V gene is TRBV3-1, the J gene TRBJ1-2, with D perhaps matching TRBD1 (5 bases). This CDR3 is 15 amino acids long. Germline values: CDR1 LGHDT, CDR2 YNNKEL (reference sequence). V gave up 0 bases and J gave up 4 bases, with 12 bases separating them. CDR3 nucleotides: TGTGCCAGCAGCCAAGACGGCAGGGCAACCTATGGCTACACCTTC. Amino acids: CASSQDGRATYGYTF. Full variable domain (rest looked up from reference TRBV3-1 and TRBJ1-2): DTAVSQTPKYLVTQMGNDKSIKCEQNLGHDTMYWYKQDSKKFLKIMFSYNNKELIINETVPNRFSPKSPDKAHLNLHINSLELGDSAVYFCASSQDGRATYGYTFGSGTRLTVV.

The chain carries TRBV7-9 and TRBJ1-5; no clear D. CDR3 size: 16 residues. From germline, CDR1 is SEHNR and CDR2 FQNEAQ (reference sequence). The V end lost 5 bases, the J end lost 0 bases, and 14 bases lay between the germline ends. The DNA of the CDR3 is TGTGCCAGCAGCCCCCCCACAGCTTATAGCAATCAGCCCCAGCATTTT. It specifies CASSPPTAYSNQPQHF.

The chain combines TRBV20-1 with TRBJ2-4, with TRBD2 identical over 9 bases. The CDR3 length is 15 residues. CDR1 is DFQATT and CDR2 is SNEGSKA in the germline V gene (reference sequence). The V and J ends lost 0 bases and 7 bases, in that order; junction bases with no gene match: 7. CDR3 sequence (DNA): TGCAGTGCTAGAGATCCTAGCGGGACTACGAACATTCAGTACTTC. Protein sequence: CSARDPSGTTNIQYF.

This clonotype was seen a few times. The genes are TRBV4-2 and TRBJ1-5, with TRBD1 identical over 9 bases. V lost 5 bases to trimming and J lost 4 bases; unmatched junction nucleotides: 9. The germline gives CDR1 LGHNA, CDR2 YNFKEQ. CDR3 length equals 16 residues. The CDR3 DNA is TGTGCCAGCAGCTACCGTTCGGACAGGGGAAATCAGCCCCAGCATTTT. This gives the protein CASSYRSDRGNQPQHF.